Following are 24 T cell receptor beta chains from one sample sequenced in a study of T cell changes during pregnancy in multiple sclerosis (dated by TCRdb to between 2017 and 2020). Libraries were constructed by the immunoSEQ multiplex PCR assay. The clones in this table, taken by TCRdb from immuneACCESS, are in-frame only. Not every clone is retained; where verified, under half of the shortfall comes from an unresolved V gene, and the cause of the rest is unknown. The sample includes about 68,000 clones, with 75% to 95% observed a single time. The ten largest make up around 0.89% of the sample. The material was peripheral blood, obtained in the second trimester of pregnancy. The receptors come from a female donor with multiple sclerosis, enrolled in a pregnancy study.

This rearrangement joins TRBV7-2 to TRBJ2-1; 10 positions match TRBD2. Germline CDR1 SGHTA, CDR2 FQGNSA. Germline trimming cut 4 bases from V and 5 bases from J; bases unmatched to any gene: 5. This CDR3 comprises 15 residues. The CDR3 loop reads CASSSLAGGNNEQFF. Written as DNA, the CDR3 is TGTGCCAGCAGCTCCTTAGCGGGAGGAAACAATGAGCAGTTCTTC.

The chain uses TRBV19 and TRBJ2-7, with 7 bases matching TRBD1. Germline trimming cut 5 bases from V and 9 bases from J; bases unmatched to any gene: 16. This CDR3 contains 15 residues. CDR1 LNHDA and CDR2 SQIVND come from the germline V gene (reference sequence). CDR3 coding DNA: TGTGCCAGTAGTTCTGGACAGGCCCCTCTGGGGTGGCAGTACTTC. Amino acid sequence: CASSSGQAPLGWQYF.

The rearrangement joins TRBV4-3 to TRBJ1-1; D call uncertain. Looked up from germline, CDR1 is LGHNA and CDR2 is YSLEER. The CDR3 totals 14 residues. Trimming took 0 bases from V and 6 from J, leaving 11 bases between them. CDR3 nucleotide sequence: TGCGCCAGCAGCCAAGAAGGAGGCAGAGCTGAAGCTTTCTTT. It yields the protein CASSQEGGRAEAFF.

The chain uses TRBV27 and TRBJ1-1; possible D gene TRBD1, 6 bases. The CDR3 is made up of 14 amino acids. The V gene lost 0 bases and the J gene lost 7 bases, with 12 bases spanning the gap. Germline V gives CDR1 MNHEY, CDR2 SMNVEV (reference sequence). The CDR3 here is CASSLSPGALEAFF. Written as DNA, the CDR3 is TGTGCCAGCAGTTTATCCCCAGGGGCCCTTGAAGCTTTCTTT.

The V gene is TRBV5-6, the J gene TRBJ2-7, with D perhaps TRBD2 (5 bases). Germline V gene sequence: CDR1 SGHDT, CDR2 YYEEEE. Trimming removed 1 base from V and 4 bases from J, with 9 bases in between. CDR3 length: 13 residues. The CDR3 spells CASSLYEGYEQYF. CDR3 in DNA: TGTGCCAGCAGCTTGTACGAGGGTTACGAGCAGTACTTC.

This clone was recorded a few times. The chain is built from TRBV9 and TRBJ1-4; D gene unclear. CDR1 and CDR2 from the germline V gene are SGDLS and YYNGEE. The CDR3 is 14 amino acids. V was shortened by 4 bases and J by 3 bases, with 10 bases between the two germline ends. The CDR3 here is CASSPDLANEKLFF. As DNA, the CDR3 is TGTGCCAGCAGCCCCGACTTGGCTAATGAAAAACTGTTTTTT.

The table lists this clone with a count of one. The rearrangement uses TRBV6-5 and TRBJ1-6; TRBD1 aligns across 11 bases. This CDR3 has 15 residues. The germline V gene has CDR1 MNHEY and CDR2 SVGAGI. J was trimmed by 6 bases and V by 5 bases; bases with no gene match: 3. The CDR3 spells CASSGQGATNSPLHF. Here the CDR3 DNA reads TGTGCCAGCAGTGGACAGGGGGCAACTAATTCACCCCTCCACTTT.

The genes are TRBV30 and TRBJ2-7; TRBD2 might be the D (6 bases). CDR3 length: 14 amino acids. V dropped 1 base and J dropped 6 bases, with 16 bases sitting between them. Germline V gene data show CDR1 as GTSNPN and CDR2 as SVGIG (reference sequence). CDR3 bases: TGTGCCTGGAGTGGGGGCGGGATCCGGGTCGAGCAGTACTTC. Its translation: CAWSGGGIRVEQYF. Looking up the rest from reference TRBV30 and TRBJ2-7 gives the full variable domain: SQTIHQWPATLVQPVGSPLSLECTVEGTSNPNLYWYRQAAGRGLQLLFYSVGIGQISSEVPQNLSASRPQDRQFILSSKKLLLSDSGFYLCAWSGGGIRVEQYFGPGTRLTVT.

This chain connects TRBV7-3 to TRBJ2-3; tentatively, D is TRBD2 (5 bases). The germline V gene encodes CDR1 SGHTA and CDR2 FQGTGA. The CDR3 length is 15 residues. V shed 2 bases and J shed 1 base, with 10 bases lying between them. CDR3 in amino acids: CASSLFGVGTDTQYF. In DNA form, the CDR3 reads TGTGCCAGCAGCTTATTCGGGGTTGGCACAGATACGCAGTATTTT.

The V and J genes are TRBV10-2 and TRBJ2-7, with D possibly matching TRBD2 (6 bases). Trimming stripped 6 bases from V and 4 bases from J, with 13 bases between. This CDR3 has 13 residues. CDR1 and CDR2 (germline): WSHSY, SAAADI. CDR3 sequence reads: CASSIGGFYEQYF. DNA of the CDR3: TGCGCCAGCAGCATCGGGGGTTTTTACGAGCAGTACTTC.

This clone was recorded only once. The V call is TRBV11-1, the J call TRBJ2-3; a weak D match, TRBD1 (5 bases). CDR3 length equals 15 residues. Germline assignment: CDR1 SGHAT and CDR2 FQDESV (reference sequence). Trimming removed 2 bases at V and 1 base at J, with 10 bases between. CDR3 sequence: CASSLQGFGTDTQYF. The CDR3 region has the DNA TGTGCCAGCAGCTTACAGGGCTTCGGCACAGATACGCAGTATTTT.

The rearrangement links TRBV5-1 to TRBJ1-6; D is ambiguous. There are 16 residues in the CDR3. V lost 4 bases and J lost 7, with 18 bases in between. The germline gives CDR1 SGHRS, CDR2 YFSETQ. CDR3 nucleotide sequence: TGCGCCAGCAGCCTTGAAATAGTTGGTCCCAATTCACCCCTCCACTTT. Amino acids: CASSLEIVGPNSPLHF.

This chain uses TRBV15 with TRBJ1-3, with 7 positions matching TRBD1. This CDR3 spans 15 amino acids. V gave up 3 bases and J gave up 5 bases; unmatched junction bases: 7. Germline assignment: CDR1 LNHNV and CDR2 YYDKDF (reference sequence). The CDR3 coding sequence is TGTGCCACCAGCAGGAAGCAGGGGGGAAGAAACACCATATATTTT. Residues: CATSRKQGGRNTIYF. The full variable domain, with the rest looked up from reference TRBV15 and TRBJ1-3, is DAMVIQNPRYQVTQFGKPVTLSCSQTLNHNVMYWYQQKSSQAPKLLFHYYDKDFNNEADTPDNFQSRRPNTSFCFLDIRSPGLGDTAMYLCATSRKQGGRNTIYFGEGSWLTVV.

The chain employs TRBV13 and TRBJ2-1, with TRBD1 matching over 8 bases. This CDR3 contains 17 residues. The germline CDR1 and CDR2 sequences are PRHDT and FYEKMQ (reference sequence). The junction had 12 bases not matched to a gene; V was cut back by 4 bases and J by 4 bases. The chain's CDR3 is CASSSQDRGERYNEQFF. In DNA form, the CDR3 reads TGTGCCAGCAGCTCCCAAGACAGGGGTGAACGATACAATGAGCAGTTCTTC.

The chain combines TRBV6-5 with TRBJ2-1; no reliable D call. V lost 5 bases, J lost 4 bases, and 15 bases lay in between. Germline V lookup: CDR1 MNHEY, CDR2 SVGAGI. CDR3 length: 15 amino acids. CDR3 amino acids: CASSPDSRPYNEQFF. CDR3 coding DNA: TGTGCCAGCAGTCCCGACTCCCGCCCATACAATGAGCAGTTCTTC.

V usage is TRBV5-1 and J usage is TRBJ1-6; D is unclear. With 2 bases removed from V and 3 bases from J, the gap between germline ends came to 15 bases. The CDR3 has 17 residues. Germline-derived CDR1 and CDR2 are SGHRS and YFSETQ. The CDR3 spells CASSFEGPHHYNSPLHF. CDR3 nucleotides: TGCGCCAGCAGCTTCGAGGGCCCACACCACTATAATTCACCCCTCCACTTT.

The chain uses TRBV7-9 and TRBJ2-7; 9 positions match TRBD2. The germline V gene has CDR1 SEHNR and CDR2 FQNEAQ (reference sequence). Unmatched junction bases numbered 5, after V lost 6 bases and J lost 2 bases. The CDR3 contains 14 residues. The CDR3 region is CASRGAGGAYEQYF. CDR3 DNA sequence: TGTGCCAGCAGGGGAGCGGGGGGTGCCTACGAGCAGTACTTC.

DNA of the CDR3: TGTGCCAGCAGCGTACAGGGATTGGAGACCCAGTACTTC. Its translation is CASSVQGLETQYF. The chain is built from TRBV9 and TRBJ2-5, with a tentative D call TRBD1 (5 bases). This CDR3 is built from 13 residues. V lost 1 base, J lost 5 bases, and 9 bases lay in between. CDR1 SGDLS and CDR2 YYNGEE come from the germline V gene.

The chain uses TRBV30 and TRBJ2-7, with TRBD1 as a possible D gene (6 bases). V was clipped by 4 bases and J by 2 bases, with 6 bases between them. CDR3 length: 11 residues. CDR1 and CDR2 from the germline V gene are GTSNPN and SVGIG (reference sequence). The CDR3 DNA sequence: TGTGCCTGGACAGGGGCCTACGAGCAGTACTTC. Translating gives CAWTGAYEQYF.

The V and J genes are TRBV4-1 and TRBJ2-7; TRBD1 matches 9 bases. This CDR3 has 15 amino acids. From germline, CDR1 is MGHRA and CDR2 YSYEKL. After removal of 5 bases from V and 1 base from J, the junction contained 6 bases not matched to a gene. CDR3 loop: CASSTRTGASYEQYF. As DNA, the CDR3 is TGCGCCAGCAGCACCCGGACAGGGGCTTCCTACGAGCAGTACTTC.

The chain couples TRBV6-5 to TRBJ1-2; 8 nucleotides line up with TRBD1. With 5 bases clipped from V and 13 bases from J, the junction kept 9 bases outside the gene matches. Germline lookup yields CDR1 MNHEY and CDR2 SVGAGI. The CDR3 is made up of 12 amino acids. CDR3 loop: CASSPQGAWGTF. In DNA, the CDR3 is TGTGCCAGCAGTCCCCAGGGGGCCTGGGGCACCTTC.

This chain connects TRBV19 to TRBJ2-2, with 10 bases fitting TRBD1. Trimming cost V 3 bases and J 5 bases; bases outside gene matches: 12. The CDR3 totals 18 residues. The germline V gene has CDR1 LNHDA and CDR2 SQIVND (reference sequence). The CDR3 sequence: CASSIVLGTGAKTGELFF. CDR3 in DNA: TGTGCCAGTAGTATTGTGTTGGGGACAGGGGCAAAAACCGGGGAGCTGTTTTTT.

This clone was seen a handful of times. The V call is TRBV29-1, the J call TRBJ1-2; no clear D gene. Germline V gene data show CDR1 as SQVTM and CDR2 as ANQGSEA. V lost 4 bases to trimming and J lost 14 bases, with 17 bases between them. The CDR3 covers 11 residues. The CDR3 DNA is TGCAGCGTTGCGGTCGGCCTCAGGAGGACCTTC. Translated: CSVAVGLRRTF.

As regards this clone: The same CDR3 also results from other DNA sequences found in this sample. The chain carries TRBV5-5 and TRBJ1-2, with a weak D call TRBD1 (5 bases). Germline loops: CDR1 SGHKS, CDR2 YYEKEE (reference sequence). V lost 0 bases to trimming and J lost 2 bases, with 5 bases between them. The CDR3 has 13 amino acids. The CDR3 loop reads CASSLAGNYGYTF. CDR3 DNA sequence: TGTGCCAGCAGCTTGGCAGGGAACTATGGCTACACCTTC. The whole variable domain, remainder taken from reference TRBV5-5 and TRBJ1-2, is DAGVTQSPTHLIKTRGQQVTLRCSPISGHKSVSWYQQVLGQGPQFIFQYYEKEERGRGNFPDRFSARQFPNYSSELNVNALLLGDSALYLCASSLAGNYGYTFGSGTRLTVV.